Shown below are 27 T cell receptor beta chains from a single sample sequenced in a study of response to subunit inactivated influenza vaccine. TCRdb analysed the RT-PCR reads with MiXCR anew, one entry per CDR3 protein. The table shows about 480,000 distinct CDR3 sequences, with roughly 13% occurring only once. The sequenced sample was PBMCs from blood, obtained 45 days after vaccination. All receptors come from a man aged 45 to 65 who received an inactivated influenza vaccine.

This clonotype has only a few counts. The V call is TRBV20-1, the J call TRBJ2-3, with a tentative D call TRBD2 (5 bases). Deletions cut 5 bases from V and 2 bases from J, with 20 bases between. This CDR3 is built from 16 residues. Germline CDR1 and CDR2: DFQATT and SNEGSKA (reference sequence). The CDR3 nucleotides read TGCAGTGCTCCCCCGAGCGGCAGGATCTTCACAGATACGCAGTATTTT. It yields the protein CSAPPSGRIFTDTQYF.

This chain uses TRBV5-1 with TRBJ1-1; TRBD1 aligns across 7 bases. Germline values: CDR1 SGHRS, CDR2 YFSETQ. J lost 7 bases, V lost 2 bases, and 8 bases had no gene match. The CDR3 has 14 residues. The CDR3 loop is CASSFGGTDNEAFF. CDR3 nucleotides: TGCGCCAGCAGCTTTGGCGGGACAGATAATGAAGCTTTCTTT.

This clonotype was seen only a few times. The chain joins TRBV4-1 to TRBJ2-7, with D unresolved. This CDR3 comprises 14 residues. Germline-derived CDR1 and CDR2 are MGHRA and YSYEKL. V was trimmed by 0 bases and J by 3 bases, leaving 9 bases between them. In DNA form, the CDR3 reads TGCGCCAGCAGCCAAGAAACGGAATACTACGAGCAGTACTTC. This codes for CASSQETEYYEQYF.

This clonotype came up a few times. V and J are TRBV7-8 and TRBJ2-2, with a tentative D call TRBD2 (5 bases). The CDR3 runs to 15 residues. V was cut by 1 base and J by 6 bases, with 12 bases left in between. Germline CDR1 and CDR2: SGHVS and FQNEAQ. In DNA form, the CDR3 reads TGTGCCAGCAGCTTAGGAAGAATGGGAGCCGGGGAGCTGTTTTTT. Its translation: CASSLGRMGAGELFF.

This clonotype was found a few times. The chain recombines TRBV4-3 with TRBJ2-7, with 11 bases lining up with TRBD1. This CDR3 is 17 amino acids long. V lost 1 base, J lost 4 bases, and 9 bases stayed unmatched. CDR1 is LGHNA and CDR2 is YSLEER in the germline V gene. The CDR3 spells CASSQGGSGQGEYEQYF. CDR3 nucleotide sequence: TGCGCCAGCAGCCAAGGGGGATCGGGACAGGGGGAATACGAGCAGTACTTC.

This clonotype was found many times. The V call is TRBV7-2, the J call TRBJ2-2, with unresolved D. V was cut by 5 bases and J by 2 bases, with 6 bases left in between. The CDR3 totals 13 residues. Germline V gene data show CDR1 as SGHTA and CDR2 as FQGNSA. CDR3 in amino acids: CASSARNTGELFF. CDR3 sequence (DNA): TGTGCCAGCAGCGCTAGAAACACCGGGGAGCTGTTTTTT.

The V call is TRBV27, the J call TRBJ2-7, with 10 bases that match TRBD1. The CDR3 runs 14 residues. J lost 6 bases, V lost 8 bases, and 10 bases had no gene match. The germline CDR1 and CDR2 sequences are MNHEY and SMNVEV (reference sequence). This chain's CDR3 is CASGRTGGWFEQYF. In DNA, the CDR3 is TGTGCCAGCGGAAGGACAGGGGGTTGGTTCGAGCAGTACTTC.

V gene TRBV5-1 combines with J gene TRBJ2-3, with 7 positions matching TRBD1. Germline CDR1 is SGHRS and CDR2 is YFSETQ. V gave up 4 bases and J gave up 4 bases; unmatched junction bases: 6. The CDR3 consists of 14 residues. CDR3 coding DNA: TGCGCCAGCAGCATGGAAACAGGGGCAGATACGCAGTATTTT. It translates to CASSMETGADTQYF.

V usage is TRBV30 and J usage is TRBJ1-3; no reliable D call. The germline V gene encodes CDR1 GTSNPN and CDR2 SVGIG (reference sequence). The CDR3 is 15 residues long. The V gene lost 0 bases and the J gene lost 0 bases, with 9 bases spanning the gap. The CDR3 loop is CAWSVHGSSGNTIYF. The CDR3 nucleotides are TGTGCCTGGAGTGTACACGGAAGCTCTGGAAACACCATATATTTT.

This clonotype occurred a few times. The CDR3, as DNA: TGTGCCAGCAGTGCCTCGACAGGGACTGAAGCTTTCTTT. Amino acid sequence: CASSASTGTEAFF. This chain joins TRBV6-5 and TRBJ1-1; 7 bases map to TRBD1. Germline assignment: CDR1 MNHEY and CDR2 SVGAGI. This CDR3 comprises 13 residues. J lost 5 bases, V lost 5 bases, and 5 bases had no gene match.

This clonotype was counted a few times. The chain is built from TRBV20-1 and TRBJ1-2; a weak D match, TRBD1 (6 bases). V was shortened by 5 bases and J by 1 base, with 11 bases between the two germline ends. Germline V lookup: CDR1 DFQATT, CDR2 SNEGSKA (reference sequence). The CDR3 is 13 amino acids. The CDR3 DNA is TGCAGTGCTGAGACAGGAAATAACTATGGCTACACCTTC. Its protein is CSAETGNNYGYTF.

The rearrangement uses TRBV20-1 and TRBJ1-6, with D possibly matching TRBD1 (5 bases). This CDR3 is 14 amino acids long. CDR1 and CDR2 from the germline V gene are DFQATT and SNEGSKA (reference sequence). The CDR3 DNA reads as TGCAGCGCAGTGCTAGAGCAGGGTAGTTCACCCCTCCACTTT. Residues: CSAVLEQGSSPLHF.

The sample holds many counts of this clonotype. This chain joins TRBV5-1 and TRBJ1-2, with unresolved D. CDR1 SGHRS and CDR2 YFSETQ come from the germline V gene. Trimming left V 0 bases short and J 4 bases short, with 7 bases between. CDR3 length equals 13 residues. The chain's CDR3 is CASSLEGTYGYTF. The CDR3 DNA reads TGCGCCAGCAGCTTGGAGGGAACCTATGGCTACACCTTC.

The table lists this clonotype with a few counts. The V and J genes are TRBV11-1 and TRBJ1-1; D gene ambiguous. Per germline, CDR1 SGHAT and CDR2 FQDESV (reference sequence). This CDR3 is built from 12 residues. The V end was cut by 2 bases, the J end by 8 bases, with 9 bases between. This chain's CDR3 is CASSLQPAEAFF. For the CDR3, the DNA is TGTGCCAGCAGCTTACAACCGGCCGAAGCTTTCTTT.

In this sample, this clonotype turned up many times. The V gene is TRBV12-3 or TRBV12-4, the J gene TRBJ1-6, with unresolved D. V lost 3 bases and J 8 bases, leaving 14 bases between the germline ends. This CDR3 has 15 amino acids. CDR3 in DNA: TGTGCCAGCAGTTTCTTGGCTTTTGGAGATTCACCCCTCCACTTT. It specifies CASSFLAFGDSPLHF.

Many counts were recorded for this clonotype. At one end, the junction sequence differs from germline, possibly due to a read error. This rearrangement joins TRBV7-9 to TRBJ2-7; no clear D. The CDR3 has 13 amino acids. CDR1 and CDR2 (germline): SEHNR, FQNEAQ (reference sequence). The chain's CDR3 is CASSLEVPYEQYF. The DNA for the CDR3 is TGTGCCAGCAGTTTAGAGGTTCCCTACGAGCAGTACTTC. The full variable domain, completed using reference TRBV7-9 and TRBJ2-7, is DTGVSQNPRHKITKRGQNVTFRCDPISEHNRLYWYRQTLGQGPEFLTYFQNEAQLEKSRLLSDRFSAERPKGSFSTLEIQRTEQGDSAMYLCASSLEVPYEQYFGPGTRLTVT.

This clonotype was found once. The CDR3 reads CASSINGARNTEAFF. DNA of the CDR3: TGTGCCAGCAGCATAAATGGGGCACGGAACACTGAAGCTTTCTTT. The chain combines TRBV3-1 with TRBJ1-1; tentative D call: TRBD1 (5 bases). The CDR3 totals 15 residues. The V gene lost 5 bases and the J gene lost 1 base, with 14 bases spanning the gap. From germline, CDR1 is LGHDT and CDR2 YNNKEL (reference sequence).

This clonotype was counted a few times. Here the CDR3 reads CSARQGENEQFF. The CDR3 region has the DNA TGCAGTGCTAGACAGGGGGAAAATGAGCAGTTCTTC. The rearrangement links TRBV20-1 to TRBJ2-1, with 7 bases fitting TRBD1. The CDR3 length is 12 residues. Germline loops: CDR1 DFQATT, CDR2 SNEGSKA (reference sequence). J lost 7 bases, V lost 2 bases, and 2 bases had no gene match.

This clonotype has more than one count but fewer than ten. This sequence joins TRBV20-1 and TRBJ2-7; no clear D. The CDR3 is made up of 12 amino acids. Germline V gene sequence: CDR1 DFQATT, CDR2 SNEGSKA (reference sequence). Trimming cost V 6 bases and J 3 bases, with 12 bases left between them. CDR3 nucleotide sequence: TGCAGTGCCCCCCGAAGTAGCTACGAGCAGTACTTC. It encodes CSAPRSSYEQYF.

The CDR3 sequence is CASSLRGMMGQNIQYF. The CDR3 coding sequence is TGCGCCAGCAGCTTACGCGGGATGATGGGGCAAAACATTCAGTACTTC. The rearrangement links TRBV5-1 to TRBJ2-4; tentative D call: TRBD2 (6 bases). The V and J ends lost 2 bases and 5 bases respectively, with 17 bases between them. CDR1 is SGHRS, CDR2 YFSETQ, per germline. The CDR3 loop spans 16 amino acids.

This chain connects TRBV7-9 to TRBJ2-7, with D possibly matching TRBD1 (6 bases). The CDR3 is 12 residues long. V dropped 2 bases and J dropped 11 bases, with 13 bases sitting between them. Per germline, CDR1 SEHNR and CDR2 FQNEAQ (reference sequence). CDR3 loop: CASSLSAGEEYF. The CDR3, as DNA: TGTGCCAGCAGCTTAAGTGCAGGGGAAGAGTACTTC.

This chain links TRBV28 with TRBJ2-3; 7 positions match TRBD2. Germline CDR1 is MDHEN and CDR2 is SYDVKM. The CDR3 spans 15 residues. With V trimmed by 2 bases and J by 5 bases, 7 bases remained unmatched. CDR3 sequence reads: CASSLAGDPLDTQYF. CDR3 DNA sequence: TGTGCCAGCAGTTTAGCGGGGGATCCGCTAGATACGCAGTATTTT.

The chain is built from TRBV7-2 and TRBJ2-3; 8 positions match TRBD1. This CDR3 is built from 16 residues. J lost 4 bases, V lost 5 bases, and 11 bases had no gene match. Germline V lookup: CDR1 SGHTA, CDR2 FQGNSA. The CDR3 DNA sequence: TGTGCCAGCAGCCCTAGGGTGGCAGGGGGCGCAGATACGCAGTATTTT. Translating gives CASSPRVAGGADTQYF. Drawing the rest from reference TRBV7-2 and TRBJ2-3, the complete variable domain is GAGVSQSPSNKVTEKGKDVELRCDPISGHTALYWYRQSLGQGLEFLIYFQGNSAPDKSGLPSDRFSAERTGGSVSTLTIQRTQQEDSAVYLCASSPRVAGGADTQYFGPGTRLTVL.

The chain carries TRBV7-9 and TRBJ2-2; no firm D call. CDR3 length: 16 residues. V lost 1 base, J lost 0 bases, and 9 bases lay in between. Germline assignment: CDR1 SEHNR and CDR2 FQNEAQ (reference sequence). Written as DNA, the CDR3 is TGTGCCAGCAGCTTAGTGGCCAGCGCGAACACCGGGGAGCTGTTTTTT. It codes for CASSLVASANTGELFF.

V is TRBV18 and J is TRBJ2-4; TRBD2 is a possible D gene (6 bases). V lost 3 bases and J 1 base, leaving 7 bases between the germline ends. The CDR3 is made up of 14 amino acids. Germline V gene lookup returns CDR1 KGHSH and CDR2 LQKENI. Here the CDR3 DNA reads TGTGCCAGCTCACCGGACTATGCCAAAAACATTCAGTACTTC. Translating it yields CASSPDYAKNIQYF.

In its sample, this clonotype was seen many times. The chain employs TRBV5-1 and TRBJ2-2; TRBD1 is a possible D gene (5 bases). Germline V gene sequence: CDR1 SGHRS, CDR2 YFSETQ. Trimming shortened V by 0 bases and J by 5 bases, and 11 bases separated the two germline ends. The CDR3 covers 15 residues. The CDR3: CASSLGQGTTGELFF. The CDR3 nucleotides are TGCGCCAGCAGCTTGGGGCAGGGAACAACCGGGGAGCTGTTTTTT.

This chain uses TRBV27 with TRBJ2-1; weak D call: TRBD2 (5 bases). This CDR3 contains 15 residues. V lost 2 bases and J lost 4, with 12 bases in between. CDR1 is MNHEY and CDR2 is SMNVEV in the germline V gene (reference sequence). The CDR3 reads CASSLGIGSYNEQFF. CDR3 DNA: TGTGCCAGCAGTTTAGGGATAGGGAGTTACAATGAGCAGTTCTTC.